The 30 T cell receptor beta chains given below trace back to one sample, sequenced in a study of T cells in Graves' hyperthyroidism and ophthalmopathy. RNA transcripts provided the source from which TCR beta CDR3 regions were amplified. Using the HTBI primer set, a first-round RT-PCR was run on the TCR CDR3. Each CDR3 protein gets one entry after TCRdb re-called the multiplex PCR reads with MiXCR. This sample has around 350,000 distinct CDR3 sequences, with 15% to 17% found just once. Specimen: blood. The receptors shown here come from a woman younger than 35 with Graves' hyperthyroidism that later progressed to Graves' ophthalmopathy.

The genes are TRBV29-1 and TRBJ2-5; 7 bases are a match to TRBD2. The germline CDR1 and CDR2 sequences are SQVTM and ANQGSEA. Trimming removed 4 bases from V and 3 bases from J; junction bases left unmatched: 2. The CDR3 is 12 amino acids. CDR3 loop: CSVGLAEETQYF. The DNA of the CDR3 is TGCAGCGTTGGTCTAGCGGAAGAGACCCAGTACTTC.

The chain has TRBV20-1 and TRBJ1-6, with a possible D match to TRBD1 (6 bases). CDR1 and CDR2 (germline): DFQATT, SNEGSKA (reference sequence). The CDR3 loop spans 15 amino acids. Trimming stripped 1 base from V and 7 bases from J, with 14 bases between. The CDR3 protein is CSARGGGGWNSPLHF. CDR3 DNA sequence: TGCAGTGCTAGAGGAGGGGGGGGGTGGAATTCACCCCTCCACTTT.

The sample holds a few counts of this clonotype. The V gene is TRBV27, the J gene TRBJ1-4; maybe TRBD1 (5 bases). Trimming took off 4 bases at V and 4 bases at J, with 10 bases between the two ends. The germline CDR1 and CDR2 sequences are MNHEY and SMNVEV (reference sequence). There are 14 residues in the CDR3. Here the CDR3 reads CASSYGGINEKLFF. The CDR3 DNA follows: TGTGCCAGCAGTTACGGGGGGATTAATGAAAAACTGTTTTTT.

This clonotype came up many times. The chain joins TRBV11-2 to TRBJ1-4; possibly TRBD1 for D (5 bases). This CDR3 has 13 residues. Germline loops: CDR1 SGHAT, CDR2 FQNNGV. V was trimmed by 4 bases and J by 8 bases, leaving 11 bases between them. DNA of the CDR3: TGTGCCAGCAGCTCCAGGGTCAAAGAAAAACTGTTTTTT. It encodes CASSSRVKEKLFF.

In this sample, this clonotype turned up many times. The V call is TRBV6-1, the J call TRBJ2-7, with D perhaps matching TRBD2 (5 bases). Trimming stripped 7 bases from V and 2 bases from J, with 12 bases between. The CDR3 runs to 13 residues. Germline lookup yields CDR1 MNHNS and CDR2 SASEGT. The CDR3 reads CASIRDGTYEQYF. The CDR3 nucleotides read TGTGCCAGCATCCGTGACGGGACCTACGAGCAGTACTTC.

This rearrangement joins TRBV5-4 to TRBJ2-2; 10 positions match TRBD2. The CDR3 consists of 17 residues. Losses at the gene ends were 4 bases for V and 4 bases for J; bases not matched to a gene: 10. Germline CDR1 SGHNT, CDR2 YYREEE (reference sequence). Written as DNA, the CDR3 is TGTGCCAGCAGCCTAGGACTAGCGGCTACCACCACCGGGGAGCTGTTTTTT. The encoded protein is CASSLGLAATTTGELFF. The variable domain in full, with the rest retrieved from reference TRBV5-4 and TRBJ2-2, is ETGVTQSPTHLIKTRGQQVTLRCSSQSGHNTVSWYQQALGQGPQFIFQYYREEENGRGNFPPRFSGLQFPNYSSELNVNALELDDSALYLCASSLGLAATTTGELFFGEGSRLTVL.

This clonotype was seen a handful of times. The rearrangement joins TRBV5-1 to TRBJ2-2; D possibly corresponds to TRBD1 (6 bases). Trimming took 4 bases from V and 2 from J, leaving 15 bases between them. The CDR3 is 16 amino acids. Looked up from germline, CDR1 is SGHRS and CDR2 is YFSETQ. The chain's CDR3 is CASSRTGSLNTGELFF. CDR3 DNA: TGCGCCAGCAGCAGAACAGGGTCTCTTAACACCGGGGAGCTGTTTTTT.

This clonotype occurred a few times. The gene calls are TRBV6-5 and TRBJ1-6, with unresolved D. CDR1 is MNHEY, CDR2 SVGAGI, per germline. The germline V and J ends were trimmed by 2 bases and 10 bases, with 15 bases remaining between them. CDR3 length equals 15 residues. The chain's CDR3 is CASSYLPGEDSPLHF. The CDR3 DNA sequence: TGTGCCAGCAGTTACCTCCCCGGGGAGGACTCACCCCTCCACTTT.

This clonotype was seen only a few times. This could be a read error, since a much larger clone is one nucleotide away. The rearrangement links TRBV7-3 to TRBJ2-3; D not resolved. CDR3 length equals 14 residues. Germline V lookup: CDR1 SGHTA, CDR2 FQGTGA. The CDR3 nucleotides are TGTGCCGGCAGCCCCGGGTCTGGCACAGATACGCAGTATTTT. Protein: CAGSPGSGTDTQYF.

The sample holds many counts of this clonotype. J is TRBJ2-3 and V is TRBV7-2; no firm D call. Germline V gene sequence: CDR1 SGHTA, CDR2 FQGNSA. This CDR3 spans 14 amino acids. Trimming shortened V by 1 base and J by 2 bases, and 7 bases separated the two germline ends. The CDR3 sequence: CASSLGAFTDTQYF. DNA for the CDR3: TGTGCCAGCAGCTTAGGGGCTTTCACAGATACGCAGTATTTT.

V is TRBV14 and J is TRBJ2-7; TRBD2 might be the D (5 bases). Between the trimmed V and J ends, which lost 0 bases and 3 bases, there was a span of 12 bases. CDR3 size: 15 residues. Germline CDR1 and CDR2: SGHDN and FVKESK. CDR3 sequence (DNA): TGTGCCAGCAGCCAAGAGGGAGCCCTGGTCTACGAGCAGTACTTC. Its translation: CASSQEGALVYEQYF.

The table lists this clonotype with many counts. The rearrangement uses TRBV18 and TRBJ2-1; the match to TRBD2 covers 7 bases. Germline V gives CDR1 KGHSH, CDR2 LQKENI. J lost 5 bases, V lost 2 bases, and 6 bases had no gene match. The CDR3 totals 15 residues. The CDR3 region is CASSPFLAVNNEQFF. The DNA for the CDR3 is TGTGCCAGCTCACCATTTCTAGCGGTGAACAATGAGCAGTTCTTC.

This clonotype was seen a handful of times. The chain has TRBV29-1 and TRBJ2-2; TRBD1 is a possible D gene (6 bases). With 8 bases removed from V and 5 bases from J, the gap between germline ends came to 18 bases. The germline V gene has CDR1 SQVTM and CDR2 ANQGSEA. The length of the CDR3 is 14 residues. CDR3 region: CSPECGRGTGELFF. CDR3 nucleotide sequence: TGCAGCCCGGAGTGTGGCAGGGGAACCGGGGAGCTGTTTTTT.

The chain is built from TRBV29-1 and TRBJ2-1, with 8 bases aligning to TRBD2. This CDR3 has 14 amino acids. CDR1 and CDR2 (germline): SQVTM, ANQGSEA. V trimming: 5 bases; J trimming: 1 base; junction bases outside the gene matches: 4. The CDR3 coding sequence is TGCAGCGTTTGGACTAGCCTATCCTACAATGAGCAGTTCTTC. It is translated as CSVWTSLSYNEQFF.

This clonotype was recorded at least ten times. This chain joins TRBV20-1 and TRBJ1-1; TRBD1 matches 9 bases. The CDR3 consists of 17 residues. The V and J ends lost 0 bases and 5 bases, in that order; junction bases with no gene match: 13. The V gene's germline CDR1 is DFQATT and CDR2 SNEGSKA (reference sequence). The CDR3 here is CSARELLSQGAGTEAFF. The CDR3 nucleotides read TGCAGTGCTAGAGAGCTACTATCACAGGGGGCGGGGACTGAAGCTTTCTTT.

This clonotype was counted many times. This CDR3 reads CASSRGQTSGTEAFF. As DNA, the CDR3 is TGCGCCAGCAGCCGAGGACAGACCTCGGGGACTGAAGCTTTCTTT. The V call is TRBV4-1, the J call TRBJ1-1, with D possibly matching TRBD1 (6 bases). This CDR3 has 15 amino acids. Deletions cut 4 bases from V and 5 bases from J, with 17 bases between. Germline V gene data show CDR1 as MGHRA and CDR2 as YSYEKL.

In its sample, this clonotype was seen many times. The V and J genes are TRBV28 and TRBJ2-7; D perhaps matches TRBD2 (6 bases). The germline V gene has CDR1 MDHEN and CDR2 SYDVKM. V lost 6 bases and J lost 3, with 15 bases in between. The CDR3 runs 14 residues. CDR3 DNA sequence: TGTGCCAGCAGCGCTGCTGGGGGGAGCTACGAGCAGTACTTC. Translation: CASSAAGGSYEQYF. Full variable domain (rest looked up from reference TRBV28 and TRBJ2-7): DVKVTQSSRYLVKRTGEKVFLECVQDMDHENMFWYRQDPGLGLRLIYFSYDVKMKEKGDIPEGYSVSREKKERFSLILESASTNQTSMYLCASSAAGGSYEQYFGPGTRLTVT.

The genes are TRBV19 and TRBJ1-2; D not certain. CDR3 length: 16 residues. Trimming stripped 4 bases from V and 4 bases from J, with 19 bases between. Germline V gene data show CDR1 as LNHDA and CDR2 as SQIVND (reference sequence). CDR3 region: CASSKRTAGSGYGYTF. Written as DNA, the CDR3 is TGTGCCAGTAGTAAGAGGACGGCGGGAAGTGGCTATGGCTACACCTTC.

This clonotype appeared a few times. The chain has TRBV25-1 and TRBJ1-1; D possibly corresponds to TRBD1 (6 bases). Germline V lookup: CDR1 MGHDK, CDR2 SYGVNS. V dropped 4 bases and J dropped 4 bases, with 10 bases sitting between them. The CDR3 is 13 residues long. The CDR3 DNA reads as TGTGCCAGCAGTGGAGGGGGGACCACTGAAGCTTTCTTT. This translates into CASSGGGTTEAFF. Filled out from reference TRBV25-1 and TRBJ1-1, the complete variable domain reads EADIYQTPRYLVIGTGKKITLECSQTMGHDKMYWYQQDPGMELHLIHYSYGVNSTEKGDLSSESTVSRIRTEHFPLTLESARPSHTSQYLCASSGGGTTEAFFGQGTRLTVV.

Many counts were recorded for this clonotype. CDR3 in DNA: TGCGCCAGCAGCCCCAGACCCGAAGGGTACGAGCAGTACTTC. It yields the protein CASSPRPEGYEQYF. The chain employs TRBV5-1 and TRBJ2-7; no firm D call. The CDR3 has 14 residues. Germline CDR1 is SGHRS and CDR2 is YFSETQ. The V end lost 4 bases, the J end lost 4 bases, and 15 bases lay between the germline ends.

This clonotype was recorded many times. The V and J genes are TRBV6-1 and TRBJ2-1, with 9 bases aligning to TRBD1. V shed 7 bases and J 9 bases; nucleotides not matched to a gene: 7. CDR3 size: 13 residues. Germline assignment: CDR1 MNHNS and CDR2 SASEGT. The CDR3 DNA reads TGTGCCAGCAACCCCACGGACAGGGGTGAGCAGTTCTTC. The encoded protein is CASNPTDRGEQFF.

This clonotype was counted at least ten times. This rearrangement joins TRBV3-1 to TRBJ1-3, with D hard to call. The CDR3 sequence is 15 residues long. The germline CDR1 and CDR2 sequences are LGHDT and YNNKEL (reference sequence). Trimming left V 1 base short and J 4 bases short, with 11 bases between. CDR3 protein: CASSQARGVGNTIYF. As DNA, the CDR3 is TGTGCCAGCAGCCAAGCCCGTGGGGTCGGAAACACCATATATTTT.

Ten or more counts support this clonotype. The chain combines TRBV28 with TRBJ1-2; 8 bases fit TRBD1. The CDR3 covers 14 residues. The germline gives CDR1 MDHEN, CDR2 SYDVKM. V shed 3 bases and J 4 bases; nucleotides not matched to a gene: 4. The CDR3 loop is CASSFGTGPYGYTF. The DNA for the CDR3 is TGTGCCAGCAGTTTTGGGACAGGACCCTATGGCTACACCTTC.

This clonotype was found a few times. The V gene is TRBV9, the J gene TRBJ2-3; D gene ambiguous. This CDR3 has 14 residues. V was cut by 0 bases and J by 2 bases, with 7 bases left in between. Germline V CDR1 and CDR2: SGDLS, YYNGEE. The CDR3 DNA sequence: TGTGCCAGCAGCGTAGGGTTGGACACAGATACGCAGTATTTT. Amino acid sequence: CASSVGLDTDTQYF. Full variable domain (remainder filled in from reference TRBV9 and TRBJ2-3): DSGVTQTPKHLITATGQRVTLRCSPRSGDLSVYWYQQSLDQGLQFLIQYYNGEERAKGNILERFSAQQFPDLHSELNLSSLELGDSALYFCASSVGLDTDTQYFGPGTRLTVL.

This clonotype was observed many times. CDR3 amino acids: CASSWPGTSGRLGEQFF. CDR3 nucleotides: TGTGCCAGCAGTTGGCCCGGGACTAGCGGGAGGTTGGGTGAGCAGTTCTTC. The rearrangement uses TRBV27 and TRBJ2-1; 15 nucleotides align to TRBD2. This CDR3 has 17 amino acids. CDR1 is MNHEY, CDR2 SMNVEV, per germline (reference sequence). The trim removed 4 bases at V and 9 bases at J, leaving 10 bases unmatched.

The chain links TRBV7-2 to TRBJ1-5; 9 positions match TRBD1. The CDR3 is 14 residues long. V lost 9 bases and J lost 2; bases outside the gene matches: 5. CDR1 is SGHTA, CDR2 FQGNSA, per germline. DNA for the CDR3: TGTGCCAGTAAGACAGGGGGTGGCAATCAGCCCCAGCATTTT. As protein: CASKTGGGNQPQHF. The entire variable domain, with the rest obtained from reference TRBV7-2 and TRBJ1-5, is as follows: GAGVSQSPSNKVTEKGKDVELRCDPISGHTALYWYRQSLGQGLEFLIYFQGNSAPDKSGLPSDRFSAERTGGSVSTLTIQRTQQEDSAVYLCASKTGGGNQPQHFGDGTRLSIL.

This clonotype was detected ten times or more. The V and J genes are TRBV28 and TRBJ2-7; 14 bases align to TRBD2. The germline V gene has CDR1 MDHEN and CDR2 SYDVKM. J lost 5 bases, V lost 4 bases, and 4 bases had no gene match. The CDR3 runs to 15 residues. In DNA form, the CDR3 reads TGTGCCAGCAGTTCTGCGGGACTAGCGGGAGACGAGCAGTACTTC. Its protein product is CASSSAGLAGDEQYF.

This clonotype was seen ten or more times. The V and J genes are TRBV6-5 and TRBJ1-6; D gene ambiguous. The length of the CDR3 is 14 residues. Germline V gene data show CDR1 as MNHEY and CDR2 as SVGAGI. V shed 7 bases and J shed 2 bases, with 9 bases lying between them. CDR3 sequence reads: CASMVAPYNSPLHF. CDR3 coding DNA: TGTGCCAGCATGGTGGCCCCCTATAATTCACCCCTCCACTTT.

This clonotype was recorded many times. CDR3 protein: CSAIRGSGANVLTF. The CDR3 bases are TGCAGTGCTATTCGGGGGTCTGGGGCCAACGTCCTGACTTTC. The V and J genes are TRBV20-1 and TRBJ2-6; tentative D call: TRBD2 (6 bases). Germline CDR1 and CDR2: DFQATT and SNEGSKA (reference sequence). V was shortened by 4 bases and J by 1 base, with 8 bases between the two germline ends. The CDR3 has 14 residues.

This clonotype was recorded at least ten times. This chain joins TRBV28 and TRBJ2-7, with D possibly matching TRBD1 (5 bases). This CDR3 spans 14 amino acids. V lost 10 bases and J 7 bases, leaving 23 bases between the germline ends. CDR1 and CDR2 from the germline V gene are MDHEN and SYDVKM. The CDR3 spells CANSPQGSWGEQYF. Written as DNA, the CDR3 is TGTGCCAACTCCCCCCAGGGCTCCTGGGGAGAGCAGTACTTC.